This T cell receptor (beta chain) derives from a study of blood T cell repertoires in COVID-19. For the study at large: Researchers got acute and convalescent COVID-19 samples from the United States, Italy and Spain.

The V gene's germline CDR1 is SGHDT and CDR2 YYEEEE. This CDR3 is built from 14 residues. Trimming removed 1 base from V and 1 base from J, with 6 bases in between. Per the authors' pipeline: Using reference gene primer amplification, nucleated cell counts were estimated. Using immunoSEQ multiplex PCR, the repertoire was profiled, and TCRdb retains in-frame clones only, with some absent. V and J calls and clone size come straight from that table; D and trimming were deduced from the DNA. The sample contains 150,000 to 200,000 clones, about 89% of which appear only once. The chain has TRBV5-6 and TRBJ1-3; D may be TRBD1 (5 bases). Sequencing was performed on peripheral blood. The clonotype originates from a man between 65 and 85 years old with acute or convalescent COVID-19. CDR3 DNA: TGTGCCAGCAGCTTGCAGGGTTCTGGAAACACCATATATTTT. The encoded protein is CASSLQGSGNTIYF. The whole variable domain, remainder taken from reference TRBV5-6 and TRBJ1-3, is DAGVTQSPTHLIKTRGQQVTLRCSPKSGHDTVSWYQQALGQGPQFIFQYYEEEERQRGNFPDRFSGHQFPNYSSELNVNALLLGDSALYLCASSLQGSGNTIYFGEGSWLTVV.